This entry is about one TCR beta chain. The antigen remains undetermined. From the 5' RACE reads, TCRdb lists one entry per CDR3 protein and no DNA. Its clone listing holds approximately 400,000 distinct CDR3 sequences. These data originate in a study of monozygotic twins with inflammatory bowel disease. Germline loops: CDR1 SGDLS, CDR2 YYNGEE. The CDR3 has 15 amino acids. Points from the study as a whole: Healthy co-twins exceeded IBD patients in TCRbeta diversity as measured by inverse Simpson. No detectable difference in repertoire similarity separated concordant from discordant twins, possibly as a result of limited power.

This chain uses TRBV9 with TRBJ1-1; no DNA is available, so the TRBD1 call from TCRdb remains unchecked. This receptor was taken from a human donor with ulcerative colitis or Crohn's disease, or a healthy co-twin of an affected twin (not recorded which). The sample was blood. The CDR3 loop reads CASSASGGLGTEAFF. The full variable domain, with the rest looked up from reference TRBV9 and TRBJ1-1, is DSGVTQTPKHLITATGQRVTLRCSPRSGDLSVYWYQQSLDQGLQFLIQYYNGEERAKGNILERFSAQQFPDLHSELNLSSLELGDSALYFCASSASGGLGTEAFFGQGTRLTVV.